This TCR beta chain was sequenced for a study of blood T cell repertoires in COVID-19. In germline, CDR1 is MNHEY, CDR2 SVGAGI. The V gene end was trimmed by 6 bases and the J gene end by 5 bases; junction bases not matched to a gene: 9. The CDR3 runs to 15 residues. Profiled with immunoSEQ multiplex PCR; TCRdb holds only in-frame clones, not every one. The repertoire holds over 150,000 clones, with about 87% as singletons. The sequence came from a woman aged 70 to 79 with COVID-19, enrolled during active disease. The sample comprised peripheral blood. The rearrangement uses TRBV6-5 and TRBJ2-7; 11 positions agree with TRBD2. In nucleotides, the CDR3 is TGTGCCAGCAGGACCACTAGCGGGAGTAGTCACGAGCAGTACTTC. Amino acids: CASRTTSGSSHEQYF.